What follows describes a single T cell receptor (beta chain). Its antigen is unknown. Repertoires were generated with immunoSEQ multiplex PCR, while TCRdb's copy carries only in-frame clones and drops some. The data contain 45,000 to 70,000 clones, approximately 83% of them singletons. The CDR3 contains 19 residues. Trimming left V 1 base short and J 4 bases short, with 25 bases between. Germline loops: CDR1 LGHNA, CDR2 YSLEER. This entry belongs to a study of T cell responses to AZD1222 COVID-19 vaccine. Looking at the study overall: Pooling was applied to second doses at about 4 or about 12 weeks. Overall study findings and caveats: Nearly half of the spike-specific TCRs reportedly recognize variant regions that carry no mutations. Spike-specific TCR breadth and depth rose after two AZD1222 doses. Every sample of the repertoires postdated the peak T cell response.

This clonotype was obtained from an adult in good health. Here the sequenced sample was peripheral blood, taken on day 0 of AZD1222 vaccination. J is TRBJ1-1 and V is TRBV4-3; possible D gene TRBD1, 5 bases. The CDR3 DNA sequence: TGCGCCAGCAGCCAAGTTGGGTTACAGGCAGGTCCCCTCGGCACTGAAGCTTTCTTT. The encoded protein is CASSQVGLQAGPLGTEAFF.